This T cell receptor beta chain was documented in a study of cytomegalovirus exposure and HLA in healthy donors. Study-level findings and limits: Immune exposure information comprised only CMV serostatus. There were reportedly fewer N-insertions in an Asian-associated ancestry cluster than the approximately 630-donor mean, in a later analysis.

Remarks on this clone: Its specificity is unknown.

The PCR made use of 60 Vbeta and 13 Jbeta primers. Per the authors' pipeline: As a later analysis found, there were 82 million or so unique TCR beta chains, of which 8.5 million to 13 million were shared. The method was immunoSEQ multiplex PCR; TCRdb's version includes in-frame clones alone and lacks a portion of them. The D gene and trimming were derived from the DNA, and the V and J assignments and clone size from that table. The table lists tens of thousands of clones, about 66% of them singletons. V lost 2 bases and J 7 bases, leaving 12 bases between the germline ends. The germline CDR1 and CDR2 sequences are SNHLY and FYNNEI. This CDR3 contains 14 residues.

The J gene is TRBJ2-1, the V gene TRBV2; weak D call: TRBD2 (5 bases). Source material: PBMCs. The sequence derives from a boy aged 5 to 17 in good health and CMV-seropositive. The CDR3 protein is CASSEPLRGNEQFF. CDR3 nucleotide sequence: TGTGCCAGCAGTGAACCCCTCCGAGGGAATGAGCAGTTCTTC.